This TCR beta chain was captured in a study of blood T cell repertoires in COVID-19. Across the study: T cells, B-cell-depleted T cells, or PBMCs supplied cDNA or gDNA.

V was pared by 7 bases and J by 7 bases, with 7 bases of the junction left unmatched. CDR1 MNHEY and CDR2 SVGAGI come from the germline V gene. CDR3 size: 15 residues. Authors' data handling: Estimated nucleated cell counts came from reference gene primer amplification. Clones were read by immunoSEQ multiplex PCR, and TCRdb kept only the in-frame ones, dropping some. The D gene and trimming were derived from the DNA, and the V and J assignments and clone size from that table. The profile shows around 160,000 clones, around 87% of them singletons. The clonotype was recovered from a man younger than 35 with acute or convalescent COVID-19. The chain recombines TRBV6-5 with TRBJ2-1; 13 bases are shared with TRBD2. The specimen sequenced was peripheral blood. The CDR3 loop reads CASTQLAGGVNEQFF. CDR3 bases: TGTGCCAGCACCCAACTAGCGGGGGGGGTTAATGAGCAGTTCTTC.